This TCR beta chain is from a study of cytomegalovirus exposure and HLA in healthy donors. Overall study findings and caveats: The later analysis indicated that the majority of CMV-associated TCR beta chains appeared HLA-restricted. According to an earlier analysis, most TCR beta V segments yielded productive rearrangements about 87% or about 30% of the time. A later analysis appeared to link common viral pathogens to several of the most significant clusters.

Researchers ran the PCR with 60 Vbeta and 13 Jbeta primers. Produced via immunoSEQ multiplex PCR; TCRdb's table is partial and in-frame only. The sample yields 200,000 to 250,000 clones, 75% to 80% seen once. About this clone itself: No antigen is known for it.

CDR1 and CDR2 from the germline V gene are MGHRA and YSYEKL. This CDR3 has 12 residues. Trimming left V 3 bases short and J 6 bases short, with 9 bases between. Sequenced: PBMCs. The TCR was taken from a man in his late teens or twenties in good health and CMV-seronegative. This chain uses TRBV4-1 with TRBJ2-7; TRBD1 is a possible D gene (5 bases). The chain's CDR3 is CASSQSGLEQYF. CDR3 coding DNA: TGCGCCAGCAGCCAGTCAGGGCTCGAGCAGTACTTC.